This is a list of T cell receptor beta chains from one sample in a study of T-cell reconstitution after alpha-beta-depleted transplantation in children. TCRdb redid the calling of the PCR reads with MiXCR, one entry per CDR3 protein. Of about 1,000,000 distinct CDR3 sequences listed, around 30% were seen once; the top ten hold over 25%. Material: PBMCs, mostly from graft donor cells, obtained 360 days after TCRalphabeta/CD19-depleted stem cell transplant. These TCRs come from a boy under two years old who had a stem cell transplant for SCID, so the T cells may come from the graft donor. CDR3s include the opening cysteine and the closing phenylalanine or tryptophan. Fields, in order: J gene, V gene, clone size, D gene, CDR3 DNA, CDR3 protein. D genes are given only for firm matches. Clone size is shown for a subset of rows, as once, few, many or a class of expanded clone.

j_gene: TRBJ2-7
v_gene: TRBV6-1
abundance: NA
d_gene: NA
CDR3nt: TGTGCCAGCAGCCTCTACGGACAAAACTACGAGCAGTACTTC
CDR3aa: CASSLYGQNYEQYF

j_gene: TRBJ2-4
v_gene: TRBV12-3/TRBV12-4
abundance: few
d_gene: NA
CDR3nt: TGTGCCAGCGGGAGGCTGGGTACCCGTAGAGCCAAAAACATTCAGTACTTC
CDR3aa: CASGRLGTRRAKNIQYF

j_gene: TRBJ2-1
v_gene: TRBV24-1
abundance: many
d_gene: NA
CDR3nt: TGTGCCACCAGACCCTTCTATGAGCAGTTCTTC
CDR3aa: CATRPFYEQFF

j_gene: TRBJ1-3
v_gene: TRBV5-6
abundance: NA
d_gene: NA
CDR3nt: TGTGCCAGCAGCCCCGGGTTACGATCGGGCGGAAACACCATATATTTT
CDR3aa: CASSPGLRSGGNTIYF

j_gene: TRBJ2-2
v_gene: TRBV27
abundance: NA
d_gene: NA
CDR3nt: TGTGCCAGCAGTATATCCCCCGGGGGAAACACCGGGGAGCTGTTTTTT
CDR3aa: CASSISPGGNTGELFF

j_gene: TRBJ1-1
v_gene: TRBV10-3
abundance: NA
d_gene: NA
CDR3nt: TGTGCCATCAGTGAGTCGGGAGGGAACACTGAAGCTTTCTTT
CDR3aa: CAISESGGNTEAFF

j_gene: TRBJ1-1
v_gene: TRBV4-2
abundance: NA
d_gene: TRBD1
CDR3nt: TGTGCCAGCAGCCACGTGAACAGGGGGCATAGGTACACTGAAGCTTTCTTT
CDR3aa: CASSHVNRGHRYTEAFF

j_gene: TRBJ2-2
v_gene: TRBV24-1
abundance: few
d_gene: NA
CDR3nt: TGTGCCACCAGTGATTTACCCAACGGGGAGCTGTTTTTT
CDR3aa: CATSDLPNGELFF

j_gene: TRBJ2-7
v_gene: TRBV12-3/TRBV12-4
abundance: few
d_gene: TRBD1
CDR3nt: TGTGCCAGCAGACATCGACAGGGCGACGAGCAGTACTTC
CDR3aa: CASRHRQGDEQYF

j_gene: TRBJ2-7
v_gene: TRBV12-3/TRBV12-4
abundance: NA
d_gene: NA
CDR3nt: TGTGCCAGCAGTTACAGCTTGAAACTCTACGAGCAGTACTTC
CDR3aa: CASSYSLKLYEQYF

j_gene: TRBJ2-3
v_gene: TRBV15
abundance: NA
d_gene: TRBD2
CDR3nt: TGTGCCACCAGCCTGAGCGGGATTTTTACAGATACGCAGTATTTT
CDR3aa: CATSLSGIFTDTQYF

j_gene: TRBJ2-3
v_gene: TRBV12-3/TRBV12-4
abundance: few
d_gene: NA
CDR3nt: TGTGCCAGCAGTTTTGCGGGGCCCAGGGATACGCAGTATTTT
CDR3aa: CASSFAGPRDTQYF

j_gene: TRBJ1-5
v_gene: TRBV12-3/TRBV12-4
abundance: NA
d_gene: TRBD1
CDR3nt: TGTGCCAGCAGTTTAGGGAGCGGCAGGGGGGGCAATCAGCCCCAGCATTTT
CDR3aa: CASSLGSGRGGNQPQHF

j_gene: TRBJ2-2
v_gene: TRBV20-1
abundance: NA
d_gene: NA
CDR3nt: TGCAGTGCAACCGGGTTCAACACCGGGGAGCTGTTTTTT
CDR3aa: CSATGFNTGELFF

j_gene: TRBJ1-6
v_gene: TRBV6-1
abundance: few
d_gene: NA
CDR3nt: TGTGCCAGCAGTCGGGACACCTTAGGTTCACCCCTCCACTTT
CDR3aa: CASSRDTLGSPLHF

j_gene: TRBJ2-7
v_gene: TRBV12-3/TRBV12-4
abundance: NA
d_gene: TRBD2
CDR3nt: TGTGCCAGCAGTTCCGGACGGGGGGCCTACGAGCAGTACTTC
CDR3aa: CASSSGRGAYEQYF

j_gene: TRBJ1-4
v_gene: TRBV6-5
abundance: NA
d_gene: NA
CDR3nt: TGTGCCAGCAGTTACTCGTTCCCCGAAAAACTGTTTTTT
CDR3aa: CASSYSFPEKLFF